This T cell receptor (beta chain) was found in a study of shared clonotypes between healthy human individuals. Around 90 million PBMCs served as the genomic DNA source for unsorted samples. The V gene's germline CDR1 is MDHEN and CDR2 SYDVKM. Trimming pared 6 bases from V and 4 bases from J, leaving 6 bases between. The CDR3 runs 12 residues. Tens of thousands of T cell genomes (about 300 ng DNA) went into each PBMC replicate. Here immunoSEQ multiplex PCR was the method, and the copy in TCRdb shows in-frame clones only, minus some. The sample records roughly 490,000 clones, about 79% being singletons.

The sample consisted of PBMCs. The J gene is TRBJ1-4, the V gene TRBV28, with a tentative D call TRBD1 (6 bases). This TCR derives from a woman aged 40 to 50 in good health. Some clones in this sample may be carry-over from other donors' samples. CDR3: CASRQGNEKLFF. The CDR3 bases are TGTGCCAGCAGACAGGGTAATGAAAAACTGTTTTTT.